Each of the 31 T cell receptor beta chains below was sequenced from the same sample in a study of T cell responses to AZD1222 COVID-19 vaccine. Generated by immunoSEQ multiplex PCR, the TCRdb table keeps only in-frame clones and is missing some. The data contain 100,000 to 150,000 clones, roughly 90% of them seen just once; the ten biggest clones take up 0.85% to 1.3%. The sample here was peripheral blood, taken on day 0 of AZD1222 vaccination. These receptors originate from an adult in good health.

The chain uses TRBV19 and TRBJ2-3; D is ambiguous. V was clipped by 2 bases and J by 5 bases, with 8 bases between them. CDR1 is LNHDA, CDR2 SQIVND, per germline (reference sequence). This CDR3 is built from 13 residues. CDR3 residues: CASSIRPGDTQYF. The DNA of the CDR3 is TGTGCCAGTAGTATAAGACCGGGAGATACGCAGTATTTT.

This chain links TRBV5-4 with TRBJ1-2, with D perhaps matching TRBD1 (5 bases). Germline values: CDR1 SGHNT, CDR2 YYREEE (reference sequence). V lost 1 base and J lost 4, with 17 bases in between. The CDR3 sequence is 16 residues long. CDR3 sequence: CASSLISGDGSYGYTF. The CDR3 DNA follows: TGTGCCAGCAGCTTGATCTCGGGGGACGGGAGCTATGGCTACACCTTC.

The chain recombines TRBV11-2 with TRBJ1-4; TRBD1 might be the D (5 bases). From germline, CDR1 is SGHAT and CDR2 FQNNGV. V dropped 2 bases and J dropped 5 bases, with 12 bases sitting between them. The CDR3 extends over 15 amino acids. CDR3 nucleotide sequence: TGTGCCAGCAGCTTATGGGAGGGGCCCAATGAAAAACTGTTTTTT. This encodes CASSLWEGPNEKLFF.

The genes are TRBV9 and TRBJ1-2; D might be TRBD1 (5 bases). Between the trimmed V and J ends, which lost 2 bases and 0 bases, there was a span of 17 bases. The CDR3 is 17 residues long. Per germline, CDR1 SGDLS and CDR2 YYNGEE. The CDR3 loop reads CASSVLEGTDPNYGYTF. In DNA form, the CDR3 reads TGTGCCAGCAGCGTCCTCGAGGGGACCGACCCTAACTATGGCTACACCTTC.

V and J are TRBV28 and TRBJ1-3; no clear D. This CDR3 contains 14 residues. Looked up from germline, CDR1 is MDHEN and CDR2 is SYDVKM. Trimming stripped 2 bases from V and 0 bases from J, with 5 bases between. The CDR3 sequence is CASSLPSSGNTIYF. Here the CDR3 DNA reads TGTGCCAGCAGTTTACCAAGCTCTGGAAACACCATATATTTT.

This clone appeared a few times. The rearrangement joins TRBV12-3 or TRBV12-4 to TRBJ2-4; tentatively, D is TRBD1 (6 bases). The CDR3 has 13 amino acids. The ends were cut back, 3 bases at V and 4 bases at J, with 7 bases in the middle. CDR3 loop: CASSFRGKNIQYF. CDR3 bases: TGTGCCAGCAGTTTCAGGGGAAAAAACATTCAGTACTTC.

The rearrangement links TRBV28 to TRBJ1-6; 7 nucleotides match TRBD1. The CDR3 contains 14 residues. Germline lookup yields CDR1 MDHEN and CDR2 SYDVKM. Unmatched junction bases numbered 1, after V lost 5 bases and J lost 3 bases. CDR3 nucleotide sequence: TGTGCCAGCAGTCCAGGGGGCTATAATTCACCCCTCCACTTT. This encodes CASSPGGYNSPLHF.

The rearrangement joins TRBV5-1 to TRBJ2-2; no clear D gene. Germline V gene data show CDR1 as SGHRS and CDR2 as YFSETQ. The CDR3 extends over 14 amino acids. Between the trimmed V and J ends, which lost 2 bases and 0 bases, there was a span of 5 bases. The CDR3 region is CASSLETNTGELFF. CDR3 DNA: TGCGCCAGCAGCTTAGAGACGAACACCGGGGAGCTGTTTTTT.

The chain joins TRBV14 to TRBJ2-7; D is undetermined. Germline values: CDR1 SGHDN, CDR2 FVKESK. There are 18 residues in the CDR3. Between the trimmed V and J ends, which lost 3 bases and 0 bases, there was a span of 21 bases. The CDR3 nucleotides are TGTGCCAGCAGCCACATAAGAGACTTAGCCTTGACCTCCTACGAGCAGTACTTC. Translating it yields CASSHIRDLALTSYEQYF.

The rearrangement uses TRBV11-2 and TRBJ1-1, with D tentatively TRBD1 (5 bases). The CDR3 length is 14 residues. CDR1 is SGHAT, CDR2 FQNNGV, per germline. The V end was cut by 1 base, the J end by 4 bases, with 10 bases between. The CDR3 here is CASSLGREGTEAFF. The CDR3 DNA follows: TGTGCCAGCAGCTTAGGCAGGGAGGGCACTGAAGCTTTCTTT.

The V and J genes are TRBV28 and TRBJ2-7, with 11 bases fitting TRBD1. Trimming at V came to 5 bases and at J to 3 bases, leaving 6 bases not matched to a gene. CDR1 is MDHEN, CDR2 SYDVKM, per germline. This CDR3 region has 15 residues. In DNA, the CDR3 is TGTGCCAGCAGTCCCACCGGGACAGGGGGCTACGAGCAGTACTTC. Translating it yields CASSPTGTGGYEQYF.

The chain is built from TRBV19 and TRBJ2-5; 7 bases map to TRBD2. Germline trimming cut 5 bases from V and 1 base from J; bases unmatched to any gene: 7. CDR3 length: 15 residues. CDR1 and CDR2 from the germline V gene are LNHDA and SQIVND (reference sequence). The CDR3 protein is CASSSGLRAQETQYF. The CDR3 DNA is TGTGCCAGTAGTTCGGGACTAAGGGCCCAAGAGACCCAGTACTTC.

The chain joins TRBV9 to TRBJ2-7, with D hard to call. The CDR3 runs 13 residues. Germline V gene data show CDR1 as SGDLS and CDR2 as YYNGEE. Trimming pared 0 bases from V and 6 bases from J, leaving 10 bases between. The CDR3 nucleotides read TGTGCCAGCAGCGTAGGAGTTCACCCCGAGCAGTACTTC. Its protein product is CASSVGVHPEQYF.

This clone appeared a single time. This chain joins TRBV6-5 and TRBJ2-1; D remains unclear. CDR1 MNHEY and CDR2 SVGAGI come from the germline V gene. CDR3 length equals 13 residues. V lost 7 bases, J lost 8 bases, and 15 bases lay in between. The CDR3 region has the DNA TGTGCCAGCAAAGTTTCCCTGCCCCATGAGCAGTTCTTC. Its translation: CASKVSLPHEQFF.

The chain combines TRBV4-2 with TRBJ1-1; possibly TRBD1 for D (5 bases). The length of the CDR3 is 14 residues. Germline V CDR1 and CDR2: LGHNA, YNFKEQ. Trimming stripped 2 bases from V and 5 bases from J, with 12 bases between. CDR3 DNA sequence: TGTGCCAGCAGCCAAAATACCCCAGGGACTGAAGCTTTCTTT. Its translation is CASSQNTPGTEAFF.

The chain links TRBV25-1 to TRBJ2-2; no clear D. Germline assignment: CDR1 MGHDK and CDR2 SYGVNS. With 5 bases removed from V and 5 bases from J, the gap between germline ends came to 6 bases. The CDR3 is 12 residues long. The DNA for the CDR3 is TGTGCCAGCAGTCTCTGGACCGGGGAGCTGTTTTTT. This sequence encodes CASSLWTGELFF. The full variable domain, with the rest looked up from reference TRBV25-1 and TRBJ2-2, is EADIYQTPRYLVIGTGKKITLECSQTMGHDKMYWYQQDPGMELHLIHYSYGVNSTEKGDLSSESTVSRIRTEHFPLTLESARPSHTSQYLCASSLWTGELFFGEGSRLTVL.

The chain links TRBV5-6 to TRBJ1-2; the match to TRBD1 covers 10 bases. Germline-derived CDR1 and CDR2 are SGHDT and YYEEEE. Trimming took 3 bases from V and 3 from J; bases not matched to a gene: 5. This CDR3 contains 15 residues. CDR3 amino acids: CASSWTGGDDYGYTF. CDR3 coding DNA: TGTGCCAGCAGCTGGACAGGGGGTGACGACTATGGCTACACCTTC.

The chain recombines TRBV27 with TRBJ1-1; D is uncertain. The germline V and J ends were trimmed by 0 bases and 0 bases, with 8 bases remaining between them. This CDR3 has 15 residues. The germline gives CDR1 MNHEY, CDR2 SMNVEV (reference sequence). CDR3 nucleotide sequence: TGTGCCAGCAGTTTATCGTCCGGATTGAACACTGAAGCTTTCTTT. Translated: CASSLSSGLNTEAFF.

Comments on this clone: The identical CDR3 is also encoded by other nucleotide sequences in the sample. The chain has TRBV30 and TRBJ1-6, with D maybe TRBD1 (5 bases). This CDR3 contains 14 residues. V lost 0 bases to trimming and J lost 2 bases, with 5 bases between them. Germline CDR1 GTSNPN, CDR2 SVGIG (reference sequence). CDR3: CAWSVQAYNSPLHF. For the CDR3, the DNA is TGTGCCTGGAGTGTACAGGCCTATAATTCACCCCTCCACTTT.

The chain uses TRBV30 and TRBJ2-7; D is uncertain. The CDR3 is made up of 11 amino acids. Trimming left V 3 bases short and J 7 bases short, with 10 bases between. Germline-derived CDR1 and CDR2 are GTSNPN and SVGIG (reference sequence). In DNA form, the CDR3 reads TGTGCCTGGAGCCCCCTCGAAGAGCAGTACTTC. It is translated as CAWSPLEEQYF. Complete variable domain (other parts from reference TRBV30 and TRBJ2-7): SQTIHQWPATLVQPVGSPLSLECTVEGTSNPNLYWYRQAAGRGLQLLFYSVGIGQISSEVPQNLSASRPQDRQFILSSKKLLLSDSGFYLCAWSPLEEQYFGPGTRLTVT.

The chain uses TRBV2 and TRBJ2-7; 11 nucleotides agree with TRBD1. This CDR3 comprises 13 residues. J was trimmed by 7 bases and V by 10 bases; bases with no gene match: 9. In germline, CDR1 is SNHLY, CDR2 FYNNEI. CDR3: CATKGQGAWEQYF. The CDR3 DNA reads as TGTGCCACCAAAGGACAGGGGGCGTGGGAGCAGTACTTC.

This clone appeared once. The rearrangement joins TRBV13 to TRBJ1-1; D perhaps matches TRBD1 (6 bases). The CDR3 spans 14 residues. With 3 bases removed from V and 5 bases from J, the gap between germline ends came to 13 bases. The germline gives CDR1 PRHDT, CDR2 FYEKMQ (reference sequence). The CDR3 spells CASSFSVRGTEAFF. The CDR3 DNA is TGTGCCAGCAGCTTTTCCGTTAGGGGGACTGAAGCTTTCTTT.

The rearrangement joins TRBV29-1 to TRBJ1-4, with 9 bases matching TRBD1. V shed 7 bases, J shed 5 bases, and the junction held 2 bases outside the gene matches. CDR1 and CDR2 from the germline V gene are SQVTM and ANQGSEA. The CDR3 is 12 amino acids. The CDR3: CSAGQGNEKLFF. The CDR3 DNA reads as TGCAGCGCAGGACAGGGGAATGAAAAACTGTTTTTT.

The chain combines TRBV19 with TRBJ1-6; a possible D gene is TRBD1 (6 bases). Germline CDR1 reads LNHDA; CDR2 reads SQIVND (reference sequence). The ends were cut back, 3 bases at V and 7 bases at J, with 10 bases in the middle. This CDR3 region has 14 residues. The CDR3, as DNA: TGTGCCAGTAGTATCAGGGACAAGAATTCACCCCTCCACTTT. It codes for CASSIRDKNSPLHF. Filled out from reference TRBV19 and TRBJ1-6, the complete variable domain reads DGGITQSPKYLFRKEGQNVTLSCEQNLNHDAMYWYRQDPGQGLRLIYYSQIVNDFQKGDIAEGYSVSREKKESFPLTVTSAQKNPTAFYLCASSIRDKNSPLHFGNGTRLTVT.

The V and J genes are TRBV27 and TRBJ1-2, with 7 bases lining up with TRBD1. The CDR3 length is 16 residues. From germline, CDR1 is MNHEY and CDR2 SMNVEV (reference sequence). The J segment lost 2 bases and the V segment lost 1 base, leaving 7 bases of the junction unmatched. In DNA form, the CDR3 reads TGTGCCAGCAGTTTATGGGCTATGACAGGGAACTATGGCTACACCTTC. Translating gives CASSLWAMTGNYGYTF.

The gene calls are TRBV20-1 and TRBJ1-5; D may be TRBD1 (6 bases). CDR1 is DFQATT, CDR2 SNEGSKA, per germline (reference sequence). V was clipped by 3 bases and J by 4 bases, with 10 bases between them. CDR3 length: 13 residues. The CDR3 sequence: CSASGGGNQPQHF. The CDR3 DNA sequence: TGCAGTGCTAGTGGAGGGGGTAATCAGCCCCAGCATTTT.

The V gene is TRBV9, the J gene TRBJ1-2; 7 bases match TRBD1. Germline trimming cut 0 bases from V and 4 bases from J; bases unmatched to any gene: 3. Germline assignment: CDR1 SGDLS and CDR2 YYNGEE. The CDR3 extends over 14 amino acids. CDR3 in DNA: TGTGCCAGCAGCGTAGCTGGACAGGCCTATGGCTACACCTTC. It specifies CASSVAGQAYGYTF.

In this sample, this clone turned up a few times. The rearrangement joins TRBV6-5 to TRBJ2-5; possible D gene TRBD1, 5 bases. Looked up from germline, CDR1 is MNHEY and CDR2 is SVGAGI. There are 15 residues in the CDR3. V was cut by 3 bases and J by 3 bases, with 14 bases left in between. The DNA for the CDR3 is TGTGCCAGCAGTTATAGGGGCACCGACGAAGAGACCCAGTACTTC. Its translation: CASSYRGTDEETQYF.

V is TRBV4-1 and J is TRBJ2-1, with D unclear. The germline CDR1 and CDR2 sequences are MGHRA and YSYEKL. Trimming pared 4 bases from V and 0 bases from J, leaving 16 bases between. The CDR3 extends over 17 amino acids. The CDR3 DNA reads TGCGCCAGCAGCCCCCCTCGTGGGCAGAGCTCCTACAATGAGCAGTTCTTC. Amino acid sequence: CASSPPRGQSSYNEQFF.

V gene TRBV6-1 combines with J gene TRBJ1-5; 10 bases map to TRBD1. The V gene end was trimmed by 4 bases and the J gene end by 0 bases; junction bases not matched to a gene: 6. This CDR3 contains 17 residues. Germline assignment: CDR1 MNHNS and CDR2 SASEGT. CDR3 nucleotides: TGTGCCAGCAGTGGGACAGGGGGGGTCCATAGCAATCAGCCCCAGCATTTT. It encodes CASSGTGGVHSNQPQHF.

The chain carries TRBV7-9 and TRBJ1-6; possible D gene TRBD1, 5 bases. The CDR3 runs to 15 residues. V gave up 5 bases and J gave up 3 bases, with 11 bases separating them. Germline-derived CDR1 and CDR2 are SEHNR and FQNEAQ (reference sequence). The CDR3 nucleotides read TGTGCCAGCAGCGGGGGGGTCTTCTATAATTCACCCCTCCACTTT. It encodes CASSGGVFYNSPLHF.